The sequence of this T cell receptor (beta chain) was determined in a study of shared clonotypes between healthy human individuals. This clone was recorded once. The assay was immunoSEQ multiplex PCR, and TCRdb's table has in-frame clones only and misses some. The sample carries approximately 180,000 clones, over 85% recorded once. CDR1 LNHDA and CDR2 SQIVND come from the germline V gene (reference sequence). CDR3 length: 14 residues. V gave up 4 bases and J gave up 2 bases, with 10 bases separating them. The sequence came from a woman aged 25 to 39 in good health. The rearrangement joins TRBV19 to TRBJ2-3, with unresolved D. Specimen: naive CD4+ T cells sorted from blood. Subset noted: CD45RA+ positively selected. CDR3: CASSTRQYTDTQYF. CDR3 nucleotide sequence: TGTGCCAGTAGTACAAGGCAGTACACAGATACGCAGTATTTT.